Listed below are T cell receptor beta chains from one sample, sequenced in a study of glioma-infiltrating T cells after dendritic cell vaccination. Some clones are missing from TCRdb's copy, which holds only in-frame ones; the method was immunoSEQ multiplex PCR. Found here are around 58,000 clones, 82% of them singletons; the top ten hold about 10%. This material consisted of blood, taken before dendritic cell vaccination. The receptor set was obtained from a human donor with glioblastoma. The CDR3 runs from the conserved cysteine through the conserved F or W. The order of the fields is J gene, V gene, D gene, clone size, CDR3 DNA, CDR3 protein. D genes are given only for firm matches. A clone size is listed for some rows: how often the clone was seen (once, few, many), or a class if it is expanded.

TRBJ2-5,TRBV18,-,-,TGTGCCAGCTCACGAGGACCCGGGGAAGAGACCCAGTACTTC,CASSRGPGEETQYF
TRBJ1-1,TRBV4-2,-,-,TGTGCCAGCAGCCTACGGACAACAAACACTGAAGCTTTCTTT,CASSLRTTNTEAFF
TRBJ2-2,TRBV19,-,-,TGTGCCAGTAGTATAGATAGAAACAGGGTGTCTGGCGGGGAGCTGTTTTTT,CASSIDRNRVSGGELFF
TRBJ1-1,TRBV5-4,-,-,TGTGCCAGCAGCTTTACAGTCGGTGAAGCTTTCTTT,CASSFTVGEAFF
TRBJ2-7,TRBV6-1,-,-,TGTGCCAGCAGTGAATATTACGAGCAGTACTTC,CASSEYYEQYF
TRBJ2-5,TRBV7-2,TRBD2,-,TGTGCCAGCAGCTTAGTCGGCGGGGGGGCCGTGGAGACCCAGTACTTC,CASSLVGGGAVETQYF
TRBJ2-7,TRBV5-4,-,-,TGTGCCAGCAGCAGCCCCGGGGATTACGAGCAGTACTTC,CASSSPGDYEQYF
TRBJ1-1,TRBV7-2,-,-,TGTGCCAGCAGCTTAGGGGGGCCAGGGCAGAACACTGAAGCTTTCTTT,CASSLGGPGQNTEAFF
TRBJ2-1,TRBV11-2,-,-,TGTGCCAGCAGCTTAGATCGGGGGGCCGAGCAGTTCTTC,CASSLDRGAEQFF
TRBJ2-1,TRBV5-1,-,once,TGCGCCAGCAGCTTGGGAACTTACAATGAGCAGTTCTTC,CASSLGTYNEQFF
TRBJ1-1,TRBV5-1,-,-,TGCGCCAGCAACCTACAGGGAGACACTGAAGCTTTCTTT,CASNLQGDTEAFF
TRBJ1-5,TRBV7-9,-,few,TGTGCCACCGGCAGAGGGGGGGTCAATCAGCCCCAGCATTTT,CATGRGGVNQPQHF
TRBJ1-2,TRBV5-1,-,-,TGCGCCAGCAGCTTGAGTTCAGGGACTAACTATGGCTACACCTTC,CASSLSSGTNYGYTF
TRBJ1-5,TRBV7-9,TRBD1,-,TGTGCCAGCAGCTACGGACAGGCCGGCAATCAGCCCCAGCATTTT,CASSYGQAGNQPQHF
TRBJ1-2,TRBV28,-,-,TGTGCCAGCAGTCCCACAGGGTCCTATGGCTACACCTTC,CASSPTGSYGYTF
TRBJ2-1,TRBV11-2,TRBD2,-,TGTGCCAGCAGCACCTCTAATCCTAGCGGGGTGAGCGAGCAGTTCTTC,CASSTSNPSGVSEQFF